These 15 T cell receptor beta chains were sequenced from one sample in a study of T cells in localized non-small cell lung cancer. Some clones are missing from TCRdb's copy, which holds only in-frame ones; the method was immunoSEQ multiplex PCR. The repertoire holds several hundred clones, with about a fifth as singletons. The sequences come from normal lung tissue next to the tumor, collected before any cancer treatment. The receptors were gathered from a man aged 35-75 years with stage II lung adenocarcinoma.

This clone was counted only a few times. This rearrangement joins TRBV11-3 to TRBJ2-7; the match to TRBD2 covers 16 bases. Germline V gene data show CDR1 as SGHNT and CDR2 as YENEEA. V was pared by 5 bases and J by 2 bases, with 6 bases of the junction left unmatched. The CDR3 sequence is 17 residues long. The chain's CDR3 is CASSVWGTSGRAYEQYF. The CDR3 DNA follows: TGTGCCAGCAGCGTGTGGGGGACTAGCGGGAGGGCCTACGAGCAGTACTTC. Based on the CDR3 plus reference TRBV11-3 and TRBJ2-7, the full variable domain is EAGVVQSPRYKIIEKKQPVAFWCNPISGHNTLYWYLQNLGQGPELLIRYENEEAVDDSQLPKDRFSAERLKGVDSTLKIQPAELGDSAVYLCASSVWGTSGRAYEQYFGPGTRLTVT.

The rearrangement uses TRBV10-3 and TRBJ1-2; 7 bases match TRBD1. V lost 2 bases and J lost 8; bases outside the gene matches: 8. In germline, CDR1 is ENHRY, CDR2 SYGVKD. The CDR3 consists of 14 residues. CDR3 sequence reads: CAISEDREIMGYTF. For the CDR3, the DNA is TGTGCCATCAGTGAGGACAGGGAGATCATGGGCTACACCTTC.

This clone qualifies as medium-sized (0.01 to 0.1%). The chain links TRBV6-8 to TRBJ1-1, with 7 positions matching TRBD1. Losses at the gene ends were 2 bases for V and 4 bases for J; bases not matched to a gene: 10. Per the germline V gene, CDR1 is MNHGY and CDR2 is SAAAGT. The length of the CDR3 is 16 residues. The CDR3 protein is CASSYRSFTGVTEAFF. The CDR3 nucleotides read TGTGCCAGCAGTTACCGCTCTTTTACAGGGGTCACTGAAGCTTTCTTT.

This clone came up a few times. The V and J genes are TRBV9 and TRBJ1-1; the D is unclear. CDR3 length equals 14 residues. The germline V gene has CDR1 SGDLS and CDR2 YYNGEE. The V gene lost 2 bases and the J gene lost 8 bases, with 16 bases spanning the gap. The CDR3 nucleotides are TGTGCCAGCAGCGTCTCCGATTCTTTTATCGAAGCTTTCTTT. This codes for CASSVSDSFIEAFF.

This clone ranks as large (0.1 to 1%). The rearrangement joins TRBV9 to TRBJ2-5; 8 bases align to TRBD2. The CDR3 extends over 15 amino acids. Germline values: CDR1 SGDLS, CDR2 YYNGEE. The V and J ends lost 4 bases and 1 base, in that order; junction bases with no gene match: 6. The CDR3 protein is CASSKVAGSQETQYF. The CDR3 region has the DNA TGTGCCAGCAGCAAAGTAGCGGGATCCCAAGAGACCCAGTACTTC. Variable domain in full (rest from reference TRBV9 and TRBJ2-5): DSGVTQTPKHLITATGQRVTLRCSPRSGDLSVYWYQQSLDQGLQFLIQYYNGEERAKGNILERFSAQQFPDLHSELNLSSLELGDSALYFCASSKVAGSQETQYFGPGTRLLVL.

This sequence joins TRBV29-1 and TRBJ1-2, with TRBD1 matching over 7 bases. V dropped 3 bases and J dropped 3; count of bases not matched to a gene: 4. The germline V gene encodes CDR1 SQVTM and CDR2 ANQGSEA. The CDR3 consists of 13 residues. CDR3 region: CSVERGLDYGYTF. CDR3 nucleotides: TGCAGCGTTGAGAGGGGGCTGGACTATGGCTACACCTTC.

This clone was recorded a few times. The chain links TRBV11-3 to TRBJ2-1; tentative D call: TRBD2 (7 bases). Germline V gene lookup returns CDR1 SGHNT and CDR2 YENEEA. V lost 3 bases, J lost 5 bases, and 14 bases lay in between. The CDR3 consists of 15 residues. CDR3: CASSFGGAADNEQFF. The CDR3 DNA follows: TGTGCCAGCAGCTTTGGGGGGGCAGCGGACAATGAGCAGTTCTTC.

This chain joins TRBV28 and TRBJ2-5; D tentatively fits TRBD1 or TRBD2 (6 bases each). This CDR3 is 13 amino acids long. Germline V gives CDR1 MDHEN, CDR2 SYDVKM. V gave up 3 bases and J gave up 3 bases, with 8 bases separating them. The CDR3 is CASSLGGKETQYF. As DNA, the CDR3 is TGTGCCAGCAGTTTGGGGGGCAAAGAGACCCAGTACTTC.

This clone was counted only a few times. The chain joins TRBV11-3 to TRBJ1-2; 7 bases match TRBD1. The germline V gene encodes CDR1 SGHNT and CDR2 YENEEA. The length of the CDR3 is 14 residues. The ends lost 3 bases at V and 6 bases at J; junction bases unmatched: 7. For the CDR3, the DNA is TGTGCCAGCAGCTTGTATTACGGGACAGATGGCTACACCTTC. Its translation: CASSLYYGTDGYTF.

There are a few counts of this clone. The chain recombines TRBV6-8 with TRBJ1-5; 9 nucleotides match TRBD1. The CDR3 is 16 residues long. From germline, CDR1 is MNHGY and CDR2 SAAAGT. V lost 5 bases and J lost 1; bases outside the gene matches: 6. Here the CDR3 reads CASSKQGAGSNQPQHF. The CDR3 coding sequence is TGTGCCAGCAGTAAACAGGGGGCCGGGAGCAATCAGCCCCAGCATTTT.

The chain has TRBV30 and TRBJ2-1, with 12 bases aligning to TRBD2. The CDR3 sequence is 13 residues long. The V and J ends lost 6 bases and 4 bases, in that order; junction bases with no gene match: 1. CDR1 and CDR2 (germline): GTSNPN, SVGIG (reference sequence). The CDR3 DNA sequence: TGTGCCTGCGGGACTAGCGGGTACAATGAGCAGTTCTTC. This codes for CACGTSGYNEQFF.

The table lists this clone with a few counts. The CDR3 coding sequence is TGTGCCAGCAGTGAAGGGGACCTCTGGAGCACAGATACGCAGTATTTT. Translating gives CASSEGDLWSTDTQYF. The rearrangement links TRBV2 to TRBJ2-3; D may be TRBD1 or TRBD2 (5 bases each). The CDR3 consists of 16 residues. Germline V gene lookup returns CDR1 SNHLY and CDR2 FYNNEI. V lost 1 base and J 0 bases, leaving 11 bases between the germline ends.

This clone is labeled as large (0.1 to 1%). This rearrangement joins TRBV6-8 to TRBJ1-4; D is possibly TRBD1 (5 bases). Germline-derived CDR1 and CDR2 are MNHGY and SAAAGT. The CDR3 loop spans 18 amino acids. V lost 0 bases and J 5 bases, leaving 19 bases between the germline ends. The CDR3 is CASSYSISARAGNEKLFF. The CDR3 nucleotides read TGTGCCAGCAGTTACTCGATCTCGGCGCGGGCAGGGAATGAAAAACTGTTTTTT.

The chain has TRBV14 and TRBJ2-6, with D tentatively TRBD1 (6 bases). The V and J ends lost 4 bases and 2 bases respectively, with 12 bases between them. The germline gives CDR1 SGHDN, CDR2 FVKESK. CDR3 length equals 16 residues. The CDR3 region has the DNA TGTGCCAGCAGCCTAACAGGGAGCCCTGGGGCCAACGTCCTGACTTTC. Translating it yields CASSLTGSPGANVLTF.

By sample fraction, this clone is large (0.1 to 1%). This rearrangement joins TRBV11-3 to TRBJ2-5; no reliable D call. Germline CDR1 and CDR2: SGHNT and YENEEA. Trimming took 5 bases from V and 5 from J, leaving 18 bases between them. This CDR3 is 15 amino acids long. CDR3 in DNA: TGTGCCAGCAGCCAAGGGTCCGGATCCGGGGAGACCCAGTACTTC. Translation gives CASSQGSGSGETQYF.